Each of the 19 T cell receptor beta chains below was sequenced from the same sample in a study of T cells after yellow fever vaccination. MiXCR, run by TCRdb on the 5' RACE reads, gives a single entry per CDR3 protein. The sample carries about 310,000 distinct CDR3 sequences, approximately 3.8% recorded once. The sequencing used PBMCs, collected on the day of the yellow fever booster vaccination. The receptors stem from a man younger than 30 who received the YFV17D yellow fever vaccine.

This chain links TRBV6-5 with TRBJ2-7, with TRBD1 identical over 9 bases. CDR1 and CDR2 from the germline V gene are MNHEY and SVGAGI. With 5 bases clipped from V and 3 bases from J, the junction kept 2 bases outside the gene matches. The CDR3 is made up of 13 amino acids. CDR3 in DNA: TGTGCCAGCAGTCGACAGGGGGTCTACGAGCAGTACTTC. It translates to CASSRQGVYEQYF.

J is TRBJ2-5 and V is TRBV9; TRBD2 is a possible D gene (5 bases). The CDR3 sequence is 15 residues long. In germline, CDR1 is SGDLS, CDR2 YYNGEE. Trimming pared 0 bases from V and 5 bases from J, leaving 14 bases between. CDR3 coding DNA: TGTGCCAGCAGCGTAGGAAGGGCCCCGGGGGAGACCCAGTACTTC. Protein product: CASSVGRAPGETQYF.

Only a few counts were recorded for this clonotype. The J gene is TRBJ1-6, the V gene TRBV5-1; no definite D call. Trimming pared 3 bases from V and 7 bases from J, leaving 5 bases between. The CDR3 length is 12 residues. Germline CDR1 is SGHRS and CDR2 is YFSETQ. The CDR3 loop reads CASSSPNSPLHF. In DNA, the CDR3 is TGCGCCAGCAGCTCTCCCAATTCACCCCTCCACTTT.

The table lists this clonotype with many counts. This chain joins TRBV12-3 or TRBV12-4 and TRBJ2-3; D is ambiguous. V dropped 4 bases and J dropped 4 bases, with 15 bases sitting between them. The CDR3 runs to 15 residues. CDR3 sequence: CASSYPQDGADTQYF. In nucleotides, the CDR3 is TGTGCCAGCAGTTACCCGCAGGACGGCGCAGATACGCAGTATTTT.

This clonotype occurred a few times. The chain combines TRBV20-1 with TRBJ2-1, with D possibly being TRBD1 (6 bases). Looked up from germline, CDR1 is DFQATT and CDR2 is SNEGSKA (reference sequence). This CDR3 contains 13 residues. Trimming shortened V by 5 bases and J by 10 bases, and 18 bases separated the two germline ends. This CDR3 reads CSADLQGMGEQFF. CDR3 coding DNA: TGCAGTGCTGACCTGCAGGGGATGGGCGAGCAGTTCTTC.

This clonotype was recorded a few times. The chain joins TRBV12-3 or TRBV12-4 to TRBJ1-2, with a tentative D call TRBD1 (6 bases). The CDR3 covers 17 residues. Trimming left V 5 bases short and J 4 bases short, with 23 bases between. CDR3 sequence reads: CASSPYQGMIFSYGYTF. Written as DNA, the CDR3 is TGTGCCAGCAGTCCCTACCAGGGGATGATCTTCTCCTATGGCTACACCTTC.

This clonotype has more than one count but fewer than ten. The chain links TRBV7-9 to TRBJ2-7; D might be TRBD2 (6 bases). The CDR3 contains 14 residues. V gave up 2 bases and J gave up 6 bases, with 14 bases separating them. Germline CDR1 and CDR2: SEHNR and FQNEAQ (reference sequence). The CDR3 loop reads CASSLPGRFSEQYF. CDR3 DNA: TGTGCCAGCAGCTTACCGGGGAGGTTCTCCGAGCAGTACTTC.

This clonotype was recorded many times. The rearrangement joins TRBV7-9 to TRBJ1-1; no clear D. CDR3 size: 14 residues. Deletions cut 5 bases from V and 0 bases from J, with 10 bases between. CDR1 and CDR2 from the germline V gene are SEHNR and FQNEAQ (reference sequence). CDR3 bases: TGTGCCAGCAGCAGCAGTAGACTGAACACTGAAGCTTTCTTT. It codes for CASSSSRLNTEAFF.

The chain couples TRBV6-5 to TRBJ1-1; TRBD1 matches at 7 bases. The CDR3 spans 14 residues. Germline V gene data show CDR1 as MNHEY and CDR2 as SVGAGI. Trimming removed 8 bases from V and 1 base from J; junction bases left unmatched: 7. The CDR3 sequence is CASRTDRANTEAFF. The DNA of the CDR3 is TGTGCCAGCCGTACCGACAGGGCGAACACTGAAGCTTTCTTT.

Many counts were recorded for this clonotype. CDR3 amino acids: CSAYGNSYEQYF. CDR3 coding DNA: TGCAGTGCTTACGGAAACTCCTACGAGCAGTACTTC. V is TRBV20-1 and J is TRBJ2-7; the D is unclear. V was cut by 5 bases and J by 0 bases, with 8 bases left in between. This CDR3 spans 12 amino acids. Germline CDR1 DFQATT, CDR2 SNEGSKA (reference sequence).

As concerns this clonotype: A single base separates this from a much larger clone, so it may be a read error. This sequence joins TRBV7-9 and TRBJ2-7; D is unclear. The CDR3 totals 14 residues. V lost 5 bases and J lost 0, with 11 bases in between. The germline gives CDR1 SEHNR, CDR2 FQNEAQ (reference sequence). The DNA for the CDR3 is TGTGCCAGCAGCCCCCTGCCCAGCTCCTACGAGCAGTACTTC. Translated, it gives CASSPLPSSYEQYF.

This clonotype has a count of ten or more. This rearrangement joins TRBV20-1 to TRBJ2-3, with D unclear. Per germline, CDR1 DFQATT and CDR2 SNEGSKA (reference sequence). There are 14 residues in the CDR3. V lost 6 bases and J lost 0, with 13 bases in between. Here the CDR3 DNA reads TGCAGTGCCTCGGACCGGAGAAGCACAGATACGCAGTATTTT. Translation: CSASDRRSTDTQYF.

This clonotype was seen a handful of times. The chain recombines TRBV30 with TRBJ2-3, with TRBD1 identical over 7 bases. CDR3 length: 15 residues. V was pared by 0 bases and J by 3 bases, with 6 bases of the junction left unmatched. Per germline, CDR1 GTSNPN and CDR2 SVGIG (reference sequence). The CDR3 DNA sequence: TGTGCCTGGAGTGTAATAGGGGGCGCGACAGATACGCAGTATTTT. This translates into CAWSVIGGATDTQYF.

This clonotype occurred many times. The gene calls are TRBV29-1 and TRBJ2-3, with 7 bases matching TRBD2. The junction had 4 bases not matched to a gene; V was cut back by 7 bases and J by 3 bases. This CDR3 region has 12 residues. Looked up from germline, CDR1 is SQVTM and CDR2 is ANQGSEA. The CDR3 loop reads CSAVGGTDTQYF. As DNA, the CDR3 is TGCAGCGCGGTGGGGGGGACAGATACGCAGTATTTT.

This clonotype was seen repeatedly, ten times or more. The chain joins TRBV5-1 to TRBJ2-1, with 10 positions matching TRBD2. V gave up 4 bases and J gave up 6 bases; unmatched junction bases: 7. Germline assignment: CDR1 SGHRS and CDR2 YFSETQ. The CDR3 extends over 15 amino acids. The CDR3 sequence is CASSHGTSVPNEQFF. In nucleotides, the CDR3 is TGCGCCAGCAGCCACGGGACTAGCGTTCCCAATGAGCAGTTCTTC. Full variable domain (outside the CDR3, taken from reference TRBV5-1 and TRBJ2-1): KAGVTQTPRYLIKTRGQQVTLSCSPISGHRSVSWYQQTPGQGLQFLFEYFSETQRNKGNFPGRFSGRQFSNSRSEMNVSTLELGDSALYLCASSHGTSVPNEQFFGPGTRLTVL.

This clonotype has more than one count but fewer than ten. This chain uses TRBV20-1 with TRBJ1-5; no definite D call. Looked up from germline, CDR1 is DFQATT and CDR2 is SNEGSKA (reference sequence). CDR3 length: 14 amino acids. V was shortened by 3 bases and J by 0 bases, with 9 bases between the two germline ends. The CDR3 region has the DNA TGCAGTGCTAGTGGCGGAAATAGCAATCAGCCCCAGCATTTT. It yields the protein CSASGGNSNQPQHF.

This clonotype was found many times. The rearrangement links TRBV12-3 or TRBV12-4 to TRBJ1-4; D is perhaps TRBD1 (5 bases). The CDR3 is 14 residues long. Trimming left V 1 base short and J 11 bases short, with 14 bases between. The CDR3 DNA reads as TGTGCCAGCAGTTTAGAGTACGACAGTAGGAAACTGTTTTTT. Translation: CASSLEYDSRKLFF.

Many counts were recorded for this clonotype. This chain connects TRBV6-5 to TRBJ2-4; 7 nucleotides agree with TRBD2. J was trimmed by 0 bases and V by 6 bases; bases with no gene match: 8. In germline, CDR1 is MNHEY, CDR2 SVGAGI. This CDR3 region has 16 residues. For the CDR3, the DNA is TGTGCCAGCAGGGAGCGGGGAACACTAGCCAAAAACATTCAGTACTTC. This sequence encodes CASRERGTLAKNIQYF.

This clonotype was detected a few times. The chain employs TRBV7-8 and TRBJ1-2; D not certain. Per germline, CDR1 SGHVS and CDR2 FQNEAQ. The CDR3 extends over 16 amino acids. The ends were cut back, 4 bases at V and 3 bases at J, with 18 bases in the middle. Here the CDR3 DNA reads TGTGCCAGCAGCTCAATCAAGGACCGACTGTACTATGGCTACACCTTC. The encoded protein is CASSSIKDRLYYGYTF.